Following are 7 T cell receptor beta chains from one sample sequenced in a study of blood T cell repertoires in COVID-19. Measured with immunoSEQ multiplex PCR; TCRdb has only the in-frame clones, and not every one. Of roughly 400,000 clones listed, about nine tenths are singletons. The sample consisted of PBMCs or T cells enriched from blood (not recorded which). The receptors here all came from a woman aged 25 to 39 who had recovered from COVID-19.

Turning to this clone: The same CDR3 can be traced to other DNA sequences in this sample. The chain recombines TRBV9 with TRBJ1-6; no reliable D call. Germline CDR1 SGDLS, CDR2 YYNGEE. This CDR3 has 14 amino acids. V lost 0 bases, J lost 7 bases, and 8 bases lay in between. The CDR3 loop reads CASSVATGNSPLHF. The CDR3 DNA reads TGTGCCAGCAGCGTAGCTACGGGAAATTCACCCCTCCACTTT. The entire variable domain, with the rest obtained from reference TRBV9 and TRBJ1-6, is as follows: DSGVTQTPKHLITATGQRVTLRCSPRSGDLSVYWYQQSLDQGLQFLIQYYNGEERAKGNILERFSAQQFPDLHSELNLSSLELGDSALYFCASSVATGNSPLHFGNGTRLTVT.

The rearrangement links TRBV2 to TRBJ2-7; D is possibly TRBD2 (6 bases). CDR1 and CDR2 from the germline V gene are SNHLY and FYNNEI. This CDR3 has 15 residues. V shed 6 bases and J shed 0 bases, with 15 bases lying between them. Written as DNA, the CDR3 is TGTGCCAGCAGCGACTGGGGGGTATCCTCCTACGAGCAGTACTTC. This codes for CASSDWGVSSYEQYF.

This rearrangement joins TRBV11-3 to TRBJ2-5; 9 bases match TRBD1. CDR3 length: 13 amino acids. Losses at the gene ends were 6 bases for V and 5 bases for J; bases not matched to a gene: 4. In germline, CDR1 is SGHNT, CDR2 YENEEA. The CDR3 here is CASSPGTGETQYF. In DNA, the CDR3 is TGTGCCAGCAGTCCCGGGACAGGGGAGACCCAGTACTTC.

The rearrangement uses TRBV4-1 and TRBJ1-5; no firm D call. Trimming stripped 8 bases from V and 2 bases from J, with 19 bases between. The CDR3 length is 16 residues. The germline gives CDR1 MGHRA, CDR2 YSYEKL. The CDR3 sequence: CASPSQEGSGNQPQHF. Written as DNA, the CDR3 is TGCGCCAGCCCCTCCCAGGAAGGGAGTGGCAATCAGCCCCAGCATTTT.

The chain employs TRBV4-3 and TRBJ1-6; no clear D. Germline values: CDR1 LGHNA, CDR2 YSLEER. V lost 0 bases and J 6 bases, leaving 9 bases between the germline ends. This CDR3 comprises 15 residues. DNA of the CDR3: TGCGCCAGCAGCCAAGATGACACCCTTAATTCACCCCTCCACTTT. Translated, it gives CASSQDDTLNSPLHF.

The DNA for the CDR3 is TGCGCCAGCAGCAGGGGACTAGCCAAAATCCCGCAGTTCTTC. Its translation: CASSRGLAKIPQFF. The rearrangement uses TRBV5-1 and TRBJ2-1, with TRBD2 matching over 9 bases. This CDR3 is 14 amino acids long. CDR1 and CDR2 from the germline V gene are SGHRS and YFSETQ. V lost 4 bases and J lost 12; bases outside the gene matches: 11.

V is TRBV27 and J is TRBJ2-1, with 11 bases matching TRBD2. Trimming at V came to 0 bases and at J to 5 bases, leaving 15 bases not matched to a gene. The CDR3 spans 20 residues. In germline, CDR1 is MNHEY, CDR2 SMNVEV (reference sequence). CDR3 sequence reads: CASSLSPSLAGGRADNEQFF. Written as DNA, the CDR3 is TGTGCCAGCAGTTTATCTCCCTCCTTAGCGGGGGGGCGAGCTGACAATGAGCAGTTCTTC.